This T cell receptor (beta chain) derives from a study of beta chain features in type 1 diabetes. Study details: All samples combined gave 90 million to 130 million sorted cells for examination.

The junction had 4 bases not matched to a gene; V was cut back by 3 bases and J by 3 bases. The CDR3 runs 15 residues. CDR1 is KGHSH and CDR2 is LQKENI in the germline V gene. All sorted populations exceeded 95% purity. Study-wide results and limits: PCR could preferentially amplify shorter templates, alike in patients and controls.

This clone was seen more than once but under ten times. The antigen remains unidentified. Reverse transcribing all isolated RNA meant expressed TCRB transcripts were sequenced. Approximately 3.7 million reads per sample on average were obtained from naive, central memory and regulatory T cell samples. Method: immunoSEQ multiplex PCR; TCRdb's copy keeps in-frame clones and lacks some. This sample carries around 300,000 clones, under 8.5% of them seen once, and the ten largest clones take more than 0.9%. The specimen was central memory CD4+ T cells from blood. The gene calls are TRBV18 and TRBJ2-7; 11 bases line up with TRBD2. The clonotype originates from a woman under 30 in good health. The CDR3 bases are TGTGCCAGCTCACCGGCTAGCGGGGGGTACTACGAGCAGTACGTC. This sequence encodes CASSPASGGYYEQYV.